A single sample gave rise to the 17 T cell receptor beta chains below, sequenced in a study of cytomegalovirus exposure and HLA in healthy donors. The primer mix had 60 Vbeta and 13 Jbeta primers. Only in-frame clones appear in the TCRdb table, and some are missing; sequencing was by immunoSEQ multiplex PCR. The table has about 150,000 clones, about 80% seen once. Sequencing used PBMCs. The receptors come from a middle-aged woman in good health and CMV-seronegative.

The CDR3 sequence: CASSEHPTSGNGYTF. The CDR3 nucleotides are TGTGCCAGCAGCGAGCACCCCACTTCGGGGAACGGCTACACCTTC. The chain carries TRBV11-3 and TRBJ1-2; D not certain. V was shortened by 5 bases and J by 8 bases, with 21 bases between the two germline ends. CDR3 size: 15 residues. The germline CDR1 and CDR2 sequences are SGHNT and YENEEA.

This chain connects TRBV7-9 to TRBJ2-5, with a possible D match to TRBD2 (5 bases). Germline values: CDR1 SEHNR, CDR2 FQNEAQ (reference sequence). CDR3 length: 13 amino acids. Trimming took off 1 base at V and 10 bases at J, with 13 bases between the two ends. The chain's CDR3 is CASSLGSFSDQYF. The CDR3 DNA reads as TGTGCCAGCAGCTTAGGTAGCTTTAGCGACCAGTACTTC.

The chain carries TRBV6-6 and TRBJ2-7, with a weak D call TRBD2 (6 bases). Germline loops: CDR1 MNHNY, CDR2 SVGAGI (reference sequence). Trimming removed 8 bases from V and 3 bases from J, with 14 bases in between. CDR3 length: 13 residues. The CDR3 DNA follows: TGTGCCAGCGTGAAGGGACTTAACTACGAGCAGTACTTC. Its protein is CASVKGLNYEQYF.

This clone was seen only a few times. The CDR3 nucleotides read TGTGCCAGCAGCTTAGAACTAGCCAAAAACATTCAGTACTTC. This encodes CASSLELAKNIQYF. V is TRBV7-2 and J is TRBJ2-4; unclear D gene. The CDR3 consists of 14 residues. The ends were cut back, 1 base at V and 0 bases at J, with 4 bases in the middle. Germline CDR1 SGHTA, CDR2 FQGNSA.

The CDR3 reads CSVVRDRGSYEQYF. The CDR3 DNA follows: TGCAGCGTTGTTAGGGACAGGGGTTCCTACGAGCAGTACTTC. This chain uses TRBV29-1 with TRBJ2-7; 10 bases are a match to TRBD1. J was trimmed by 1 base and V by 4 bases; bases with no gene match: 4. Germline-derived CDR1 and CDR2 are SQVTM and ANQGSEA. CDR3 size: 14 residues.

This chain connects TRBV30 to TRBJ1-1, with 7 bases matching TRBD1. CDR3 length equals 14 residues. Trimming cost V 2 bases and J 6 bases; bases outside gene matches: 9. Per germline, CDR1 GTSNPN and CDR2 SVGIG (reference sequence). CDR3: CAWSLRTGPPEAFF. The CDR3 DNA sequence: TGTGCCTGGAGTCTACGGACAGGTCCCCCTGAAGCTTTCTTT.

The chain has TRBV2 and TRBJ1-5; D might be TRBD1 (6 bases). This CDR3 is built from 13 residues. Trimming removed 7 bases from V and 6 bases from J, with 13 bases in between. Germline assignment: CDR1 SNHLY and CDR2 FYNNEI. Written as DNA, the CDR3 is TGTGCCAGCATGGGGGACAAGGGTCAGCCCCAGCATTTT. The encoded protein is CASMGDKGQPQHF.

This clone is a singleton in its sample. The chain recombines TRBV28 with TRBJ1-3; TRBD1 matches 8 bases. Trimming took 5 bases from V and 10 from J; bases not matched to a gene: 7. This CDR3 comprises 13 residues. CDR1 and CDR2 (germline): MDHEN, SYDVKM. The CDR3: CASSLGTGQTIYF. CDR3 DNA sequence: TGTGCCAGCAGTCTGGGGACAGGCCAGACCATATATTTT. The full variable domain, in which reference TRBV28 and TRBJ1-3 provide the parts outside the CDR3, is DVKVTQSSRYLVKRTGEKVFLECVQDMDHENMFWYRQDPGLGLRLIYFSYDVKMKEKGDIPEGYSVSREKKERFSLILESASTNQTSMYLCASSLGTGQTIYFGEGSWLTVV.

The chain links TRBV6-5 to TRBJ2-3; D may be TRBD2 (6 bases). The CDR3 extends over 11 amino acids. Germline CDR1 and CDR2: MNHEY and SVGAGI. Trimming took 6 bases from V and 12 from J, leaving 13 bases between them. The CDR3 nucleotides read TGTGCCAGCAGCCAGGGACTGCTCCAGTATTTT. This encodes CASSQGLLQYF.

As concerns this clone: Within the sample, other DNA sequences also encode this same CDR3. The chain combines TRBV6-5 with TRBJ1-5, with unresolved D. This CDR3 has 14 residues. CDR1 is MNHEY and CDR2 is SVGAGI in the germline V gene. V was pared by 3 bases and J by 3 bases, with 9 bases between. In DNA, the CDR3 is TGTGCCAGCAGTTATGGGCAGACCAATCAGCCCCAGCATTTT. Residues: CASSYGQTNQPQHF.

The J gene is TRBJ2-3, the V gene TRBV19; tentatively, D is TRBD1 (6 bases). This CDR3 spans 14 amino acids. Germline V gene sequence: CDR1 LNHDA, CDR2 SQIVND (reference sequence). V was shortened by 6 bases and J by 0 bases, with 10 bases between the two germline ends. CDR3 loop: CASSGQTSTDTQYF. CDR3 in DNA: TGTGCCAGTAGCGGACAGACTAGCACAGATACGCAGTATTTT.

The chain is built from TRBV6-1 and TRBJ2-1; 9 bases agree with TRBD1. This CDR3 spans 18 amino acids. Looked up from germline, CDR1 is MNHNS and CDR2 is SASEGT. V was pared by 4 bases and J by 7 bases, with 17 bases of the junction left unmatched. The CDR3, as DNA: TGTGCCAGCAGTGCACAAACCGGGGGGCGGACAGGGGAGAATGAGCAGTTCTTC. It translates to CASSAQTGGRTGENEQFF.

This clone was seen only a few times. The V and J genes are TRBV6-1 and TRBJ1-1; D is unresolved. The CDR3 contains 14 residues. Per germline, CDR1 MNHNS and CDR2 SASEGT. Trimming removed 8 bases from V and 0 bases from J, with 13 bases in between. The DNA for the CDR3 is TGTGCCAGCGGGAGGACGGGGATGAACACTGAAGCTTTCTTT. Protein sequence: CASGRTGMNTEAFF.

The chain combines TRBV27 with TRBJ2-1; TRBD2 aligns across 11 bases. J lost 4 bases, V lost 8 bases, and 7 bases had no gene match. This CDR3 comprises 15 residues. The germline CDR1 and CDR2 sequences are MNHEY and SMNVEV (reference sequence). CDR3 residues: CASATSGGAYNEQFF. The CDR3 DNA sequence: TGTGCCAGCGCAACTAGCGGGGGCGCATACAATGAGCAGTTCTTC.

The chain recombines TRBV7-2 with TRBJ2-3; no reliable D call. The germline V and J ends were trimmed by 1 base and 2 bases, with 7 bases remaining between them. From germline, CDR1 is SGHTA and CDR2 FQGNSA. The CDR3 consists of 14 residues. The CDR3: CASSLVSVTDTQYF. Here the CDR3 DNA reads TGTGCCAGCAGCTTAGTCTCGGTCACAGATACGCAGTATTTT. Looking up the rest from reference TRBV7-2 and TRBJ2-3 gives the full variable domain: GAGVSQSPSNKVTEKGKDVELRCDPISGHTALYWYRQSLGQGLEFLIYFQGNSAPDKSGLPSDRFSAERTGGSVSTLTIQRTQQEDSAVYLCASSLVSVTDTQYFGPGTRLTVL.

The gene calls are TRBV2 and TRBJ2-2; the match to TRBD2 covers 13 bases. The CDR3 runs to 15 residues. V shed 9 bases, J shed 0 bases, and the junction held 1 base outside the gene matches. Germline CDR1 and CDR2: SNHLY and FYNNEI. CDR3 bases: TGTGCCAGAGGGACTAGCGGGGCGAACACCGGGGAGCTGTTTTTT. Its translation is CARGTSGANTGELFF.

This clone was detected only once. The rearrangement uses TRBV28 and TRBJ1-2, with 7 bases fitting TRBD1. This CDR3 comprises 15 residues. Per germline, CDR1 MDHEN and CDR2 SYDVKM. Trimming removed 4 bases from V and 5 bases from J; junction bases left unmatched: 10. The CDR3 here is CASSYSTGREYGYTF. For the CDR3, the DNA is TGTGCCAGCAGTTATTCGACAGGGAGAGAATATGGCTACACCTTC.